The present T cell receptor (beta chain) was sequenced within a study of cytomegalovirus exposure and HLA in healthy donors. Trimming shortened V by 0 bases and J by 10 bases, and 16 bases separated the two germline ends. Germline V gene lookup returns CDR1 SGHRS and CDR2 YFSETQ. The CDR3 runs to 14 residues. A remark on this clone: Its matching antigen is unknown.

The PCR was carried out with 60 Vbeta primers and 13 Jbeta primers. The data were produced by immunoSEQ multiplex PCR, yet TCRdb's version contains in-frame clones alone and is incomplete. Altogether over 200,000 clones are present, approximately 70% being singletons, with the ten largest covering about 3%. Study-wide findings and caveats: Immune exposure information comprised only CMV serostatus. A cluster of highly shared sequence variants was likely a sequencing artifact. Most TCR beta V segments were productive about 90% or about 30% of the time in an earlier analysis.

The origin of this receptor is a man between 40 and 49 years old in good health and CMV-seropositive. This chain links TRBV5-1 with TRBJ1-2; D is unclear. Sequencing was carried out using PBMCs. The CDR3 here is CASSLVDSKVAYTF. The CDR3 DNA sequence: TGCGCCAGCAGCTTGGTTGACTCCAAGGTGGCCTACACCTTC.